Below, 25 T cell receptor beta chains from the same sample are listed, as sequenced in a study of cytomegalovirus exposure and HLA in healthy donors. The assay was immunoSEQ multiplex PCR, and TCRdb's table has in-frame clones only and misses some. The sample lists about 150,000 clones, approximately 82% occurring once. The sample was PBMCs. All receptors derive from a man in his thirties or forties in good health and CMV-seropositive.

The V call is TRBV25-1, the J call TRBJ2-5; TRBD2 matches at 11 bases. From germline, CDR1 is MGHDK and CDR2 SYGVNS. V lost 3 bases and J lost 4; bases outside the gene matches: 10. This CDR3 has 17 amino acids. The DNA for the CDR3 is TGTGCCAGCAGTGAGGGGGGCCTAGCGGGAGGTCGAGAGACCCAGTACTTC. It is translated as CASSEGGLAGGRETQYF. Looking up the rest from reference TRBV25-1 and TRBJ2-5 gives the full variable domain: EADIYQTPRYLVIGTGKKITLECSQTMGHDKMYWYQQDPGMELHLIHYSYGVNSTEKGDLSSESTVSRIRTEHFPLTLESARPSHTSQYLCASSEGGLAGGRETQYFGPGTRLLVL.

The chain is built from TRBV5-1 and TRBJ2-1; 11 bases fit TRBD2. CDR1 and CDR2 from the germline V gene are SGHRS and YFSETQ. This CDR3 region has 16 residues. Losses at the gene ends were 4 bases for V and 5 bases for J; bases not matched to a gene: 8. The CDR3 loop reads CASSVQLAGENNEQFF. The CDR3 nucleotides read TGCGCCAGCAGCGTCCAACTAGCGGGAGAAAACAATGAGCAGTTCTTC.

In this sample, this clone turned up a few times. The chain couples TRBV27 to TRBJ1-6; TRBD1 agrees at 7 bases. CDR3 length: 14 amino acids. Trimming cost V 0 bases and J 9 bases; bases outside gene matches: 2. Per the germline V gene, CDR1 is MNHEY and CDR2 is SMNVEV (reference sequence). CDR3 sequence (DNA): TGTGCCAGCAGTTTATCCACAGGGGTTTCACCCCTCCACTTT. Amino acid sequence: CASSLSTGVSPLHF.

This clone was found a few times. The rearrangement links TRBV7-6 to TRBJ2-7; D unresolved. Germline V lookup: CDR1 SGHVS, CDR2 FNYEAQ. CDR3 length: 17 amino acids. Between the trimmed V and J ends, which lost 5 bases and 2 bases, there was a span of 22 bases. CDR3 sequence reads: CASSNLVPIGPPYEQYF. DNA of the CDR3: TGTGCCAGCAGCAATCTAGTCCCCATTGGCCCCCCCTACGAGCAGTACTTC.

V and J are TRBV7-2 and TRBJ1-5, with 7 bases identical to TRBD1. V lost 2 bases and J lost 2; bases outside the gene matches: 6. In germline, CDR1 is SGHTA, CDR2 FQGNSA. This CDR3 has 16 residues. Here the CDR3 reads CASSLRTGRGNQPQHF. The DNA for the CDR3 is TGTGCCAGCAGCTTACGGACAGGTAGGGGCAATCAGCCCCAGCATTTT.

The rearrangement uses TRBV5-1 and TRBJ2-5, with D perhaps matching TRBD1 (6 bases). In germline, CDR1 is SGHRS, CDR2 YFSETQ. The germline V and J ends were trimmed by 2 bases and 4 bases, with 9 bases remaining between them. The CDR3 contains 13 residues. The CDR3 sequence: CASSFSRGETQYF. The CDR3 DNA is TGCGCCAGCAGCTTCTCCAGGGGAGAGACCCAGTACTTC. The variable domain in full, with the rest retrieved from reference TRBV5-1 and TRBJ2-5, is KAGVTQTPRYLIKTRGQQVTLSCSPISGHRSVSWYQQTPGQGLQFLFEYFSETQRNKGNFPGRFSGRQFSNSRSEMNVSTLELGDSALYLCASSFSRGETQYFGPGTRLLVL.

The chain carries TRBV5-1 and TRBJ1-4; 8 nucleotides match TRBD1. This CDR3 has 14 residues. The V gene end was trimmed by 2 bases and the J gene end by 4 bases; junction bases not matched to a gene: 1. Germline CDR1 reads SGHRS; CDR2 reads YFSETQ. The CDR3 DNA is TGCGCCAGCAGCTTCGACAGGGGTAATGAAAAACTGTTTTTT. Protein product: CASSFDRGNEKLFF.

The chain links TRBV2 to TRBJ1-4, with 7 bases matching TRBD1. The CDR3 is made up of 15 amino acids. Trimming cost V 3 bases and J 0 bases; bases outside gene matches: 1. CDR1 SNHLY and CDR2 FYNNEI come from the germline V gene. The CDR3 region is CASSDRGSTNEKLFF. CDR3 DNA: TGTGCCAGCAGTGACAGGGGGTCAACTAATGAAAAACTGTTTTTT.

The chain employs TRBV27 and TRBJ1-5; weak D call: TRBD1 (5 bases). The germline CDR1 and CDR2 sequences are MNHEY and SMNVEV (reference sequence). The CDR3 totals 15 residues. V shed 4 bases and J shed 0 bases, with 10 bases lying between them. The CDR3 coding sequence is TGTGCCAGCAGTTCCGGGACTGATAGCAATCAGCCCCAGCATTTT. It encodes CASSSGTDSNQPQHF.

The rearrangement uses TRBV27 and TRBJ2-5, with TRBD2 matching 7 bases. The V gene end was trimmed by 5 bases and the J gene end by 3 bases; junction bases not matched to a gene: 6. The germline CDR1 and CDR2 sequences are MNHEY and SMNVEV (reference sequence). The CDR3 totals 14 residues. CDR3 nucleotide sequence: TGTGCCAGCAGTCCACCGGGACTAAAAGAGACCCAGTACTTC. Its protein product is CASSPPGLKETQYF.

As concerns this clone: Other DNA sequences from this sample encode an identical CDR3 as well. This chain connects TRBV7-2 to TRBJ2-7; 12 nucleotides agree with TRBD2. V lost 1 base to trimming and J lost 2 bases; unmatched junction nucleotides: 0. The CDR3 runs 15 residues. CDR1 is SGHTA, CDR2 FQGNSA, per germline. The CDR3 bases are TGTGCCAGCAGCTTAGGGACTAGCGGGACCTACGAGCAGTACTTC. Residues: CASSLGTSGTYEQYF.

CDR3 in DNA: TGTGCCAGCAGCTCCTCCGGGGGGGGATCCTACGAGCAGTACTTC. Protein sequence: CASSSSGGGSYEQYF. The chain joins TRBV7-3 to TRBJ2-7, with 8 positions matching TRBD2. The CDR3 runs to 15 residues. V gave up 4 bases and J gave up 1 base; unmatched junction bases: 6. CDR1 and CDR2 from the germline V gene are SGHTA and FQGTGA.

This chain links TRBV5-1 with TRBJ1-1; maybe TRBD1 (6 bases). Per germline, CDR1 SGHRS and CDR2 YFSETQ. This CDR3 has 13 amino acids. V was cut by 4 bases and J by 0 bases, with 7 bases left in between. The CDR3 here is CASSQGLNTEAFF. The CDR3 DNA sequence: TGCGCCAGCAGCCAGGGGTTGAACACTGAAGCTTTCTTT.

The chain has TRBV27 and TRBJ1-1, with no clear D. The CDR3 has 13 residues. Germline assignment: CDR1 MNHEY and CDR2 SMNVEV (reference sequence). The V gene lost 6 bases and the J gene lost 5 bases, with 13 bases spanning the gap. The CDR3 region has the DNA TGTGCCAGCAGCCCCACCGGAGGGACTGAAGCTTTCTTT. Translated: CASSPTGGTEAFF.

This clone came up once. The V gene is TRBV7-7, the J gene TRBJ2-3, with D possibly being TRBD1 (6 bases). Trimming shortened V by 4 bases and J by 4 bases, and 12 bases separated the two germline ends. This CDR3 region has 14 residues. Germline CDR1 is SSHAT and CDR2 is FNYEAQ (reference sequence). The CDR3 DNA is TGTGCCAGCAGCTCGACAGGCAAAGCAGATACGCAGTATTTT. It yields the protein CASSSTGKADTQYF.

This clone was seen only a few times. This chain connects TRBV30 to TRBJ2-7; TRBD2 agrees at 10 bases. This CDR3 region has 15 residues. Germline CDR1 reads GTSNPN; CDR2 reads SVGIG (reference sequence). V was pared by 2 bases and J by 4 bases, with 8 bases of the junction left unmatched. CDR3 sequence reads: CAWSQFSGLAYEQYF. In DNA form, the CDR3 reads TGTGCCTGGAGTCAATTCTCGGGACTAGCGTACGAGCAGTACTTC.

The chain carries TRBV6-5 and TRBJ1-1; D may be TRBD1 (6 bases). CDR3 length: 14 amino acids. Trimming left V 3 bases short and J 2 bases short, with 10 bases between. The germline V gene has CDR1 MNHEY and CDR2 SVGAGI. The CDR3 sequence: CASSYTGLNTEAFF. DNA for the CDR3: TGTGCCAGCAGTTATACAGGGTTAAACACTGAAGCTTTCTTT.

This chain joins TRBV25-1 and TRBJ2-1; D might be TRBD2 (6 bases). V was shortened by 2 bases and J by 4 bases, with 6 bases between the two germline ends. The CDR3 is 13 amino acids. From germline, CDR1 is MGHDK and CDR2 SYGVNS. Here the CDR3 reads CASSEGGYNEQFF. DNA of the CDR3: TGTGCCAGCAGTGAAGGGGGGTACAATGAGCAGTTCTTC.

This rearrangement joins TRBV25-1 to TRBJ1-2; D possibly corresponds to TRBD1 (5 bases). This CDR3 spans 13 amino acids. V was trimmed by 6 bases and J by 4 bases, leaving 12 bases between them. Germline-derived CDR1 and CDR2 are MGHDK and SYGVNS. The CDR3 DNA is TGTGCCAGCAGCGGAGACAGTTTCTATGGCTACACCTTC. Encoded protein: CASSGDSFYGYTF.

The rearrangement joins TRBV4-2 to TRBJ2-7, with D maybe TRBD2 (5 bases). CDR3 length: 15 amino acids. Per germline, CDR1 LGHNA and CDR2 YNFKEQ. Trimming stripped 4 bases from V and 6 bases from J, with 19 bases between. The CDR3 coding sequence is TGTGCCAGCAGCCCCACCCCCAGAGATCGGGGCGAGCAGTACTTC. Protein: CASSPTPRDRGEQYF.

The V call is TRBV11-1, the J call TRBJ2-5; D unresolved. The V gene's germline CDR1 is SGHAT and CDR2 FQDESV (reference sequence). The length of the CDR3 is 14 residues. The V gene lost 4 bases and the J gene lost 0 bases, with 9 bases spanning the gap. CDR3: CASSSSRYQETQYF. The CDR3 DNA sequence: TGTGCCAGCAGCTCCAGCAGGTACCAAGAGACCCAGTACTTC.

The CDR3 sequence is CASRVRGVNTEAFF. The DNA for the CDR3 is TGTGCCAGTAGGGTGCGGGGCGTGAACACTGAAGCTTTCTTT. The chain combines TRBV19 with TRBJ1-1; D possibly corresponds to TRBD1 (5 bases). This CDR3 contains 14 residues. Germline lookup yields CDR1 LNHDA and CDR2 SQIVND (reference sequence). V was trimmed by 6 bases and J by 0 bases, leaving 11 bases between them.

The CDR3 DNA reads TGTGCCAGCAGTGTGCAGGGCCGCCCAGATACGCAGTATTTT. It specifies CASSVQGRPDTQYF. This sequence joins TRBV6-1 and TRBJ2-3; possibly TRBD1 for D (5 bases). Trimming took 4 bases from V and 4 from J, leaving 12 bases between them. The length of the CDR3 is 14 residues. Germline CDR1 is MNHNS and CDR2 is SASEGT.

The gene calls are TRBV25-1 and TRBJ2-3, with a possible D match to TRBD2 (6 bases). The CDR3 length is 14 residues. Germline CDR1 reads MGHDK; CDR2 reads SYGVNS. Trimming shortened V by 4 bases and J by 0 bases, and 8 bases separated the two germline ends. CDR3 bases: TGTGCCAGCAGTGGGCGGGGTAGCACAGATACGCAGTATTTT. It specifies CASSGRGSTDTQYF.

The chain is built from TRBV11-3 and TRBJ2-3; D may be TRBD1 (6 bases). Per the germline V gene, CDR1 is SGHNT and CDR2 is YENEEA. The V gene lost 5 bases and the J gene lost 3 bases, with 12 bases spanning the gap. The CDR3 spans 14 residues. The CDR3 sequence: CASSLRGRTDTQYF. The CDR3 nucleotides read TGTGCCAGCAGCCTCAGGGGACGGACAGATACGCAGTATTTT. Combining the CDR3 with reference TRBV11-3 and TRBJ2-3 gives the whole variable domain EAGVVQSPRYKIIEKKQPVAFWCNPISGHNTLYWYLQNLGQGPELLIRYENEEAVDDSQLPKDRFSAERLKGVDSTLKIQPAELGDSAVYLCASSLRGRTDTQYFGPGTRLTVL.